Following are 30 T cell receptor beta chains from one sample sequenced in a study of naive and memory T cell subsets. TCR cDNA received a 3' ligated oligonucleotide that carried a UMI. Ligated cDNA underwent four rounds of PCR with nested alpha and beta constant region primers and SP2. TCRdb reprocessed the 5' RACE reads via MiXCR and lists one record per CDR3 protein. The sample contains about 48,000 distinct CDR3 sequences, approximately 4.5% of which appear only once. The receptors originated from a female donor in good health.

This clonotype has only a few counts. J is TRBJ2-7 and V is TRBV20-1; D gene uncertain. This CDR3 has 14 amino acids. Germline V lookup: CDR1 DFQATT, CDR2 SNEGSKA (reference sequence). V was trimmed by 1 base and J by 0 bases, leaving 10 bases between them. The CDR3 protein is CSARGRWCSYEQYF. CDR3 sequence (DNA): TGCAGTGCTAGAGGCCGCTGGTGCTCCTACGAGCAGTACTTC.

This clonotype was seen more than once but under ten times. This rearrangement joins TRBV29-1 to TRBJ1-2, with a weak D call TRBD1 (6 bases). V was cut by 0 bases and J by 8 bases, with 16 bases left in between. Germline assignment: CDR1 SQVTM and CDR2 ANQGSEA. The CDR3 spans 14 residues. The DNA for the CDR3 is TGCAGCGTTGAAGAACGAGGGGGAGGAGGGGGCTACACCTTC. Encoded protein: CSVEERGGGGGYTF.

In this sample, this clonotype turned up many times. The chain recombines TRBV6-5 with TRBJ2-7; the match to TRBD1 covers 8 bases. Germline-derived CDR1 and CDR2 are MNHEY and SVGAGI. Unmatched junction bases numbered 6, after V lost 6 bases and J lost 2 bases. This CDR3 is 14 amino acids long. The CDR3 coding sequence is TGTGCCAGCAGCCGCGCAGGGGGCCCCTACGAGCAGTACTTC. Translated, it gives CASSRAGGPYEQYF.

At least ten counts were recorded for this clonotype. This chain uses TRBV29-1 with TRBJ2-5; D gene unclear. The CDR3 spans 12 residues. Looked up from germline, CDR1 is SQVTM and CDR2 is ANQGSEA. The ends were cut back, 5 bases at V and 5 bases at J, with 12 bases in the middle. CDR3 coding DNA: TGCAGCGTTTGTTGGGGTGTGGAGACCCAGTACTTC. It yields the protein CSVCWGVETQYF.

This clonotype was counted at least ten times. CDR3 sequence: CASSRSSAMSYNEQFF. The DNA for the CDR3 is TGTGCCAGCAGTCGCTCTAGCGCAATGTCCTACAATGAGCAGTTCTTC. The chain is built from TRBV6-1 and TRBJ2-1; tentatively, D is TRBD2 (6 bases). Germline CDR1 and CDR2: MNHNS and SASEGT. The CDR3 has 16 residues. V was cut by 5 bases and J by 1 base, with 15 bases left in between.

Many counts were recorded for this clonotype. The V call is TRBV5-5, the J call TRBJ2-5; D unclear. This CDR3 has 15 residues. CDR1 and CDR2 from the germline V gene are SGHKS and YYEKEE (reference sequence). The V and J ends lost 2 bases and 2 bases respectively, with 13 bases between them. The CDR3 loop reads CASSFFPGVQETQYF. The DNA of the CDR3 is TGTGCCAGCAGCTTTTTTCCTGGGGTTCAAGAGACCCAGTACTTC.

This clonotype appeared many times. V is TRBV7-9 and J is TRBJ2-1; 7 bases line up with TRBD2. The germline V gene has CDR1 SEHNR and CDR2 FQNEAQ (reference sequence). The CDR3 totals 16 residues. V was pared by 10 bases and J by 4 bases, with 16 bases of the junction left unmatched. CDR3 nucleotide sequence: TGTGCCATCAACCGCGGGAGAGCCGTAACTTACAATGAGCAGTTCTTC. Translating it yields CAINRGRAVTYNEQFF.

The chain recombines TRBV11-2 with TRBJ2-7, with D possibly TRBD2 on 6 matching bases. Germline CDR1 reads SGHAT; CDR2 reads FQNNGV. The CDR3 consists of 16 residues. V shed 5 bases and J shed 5 bases, with 22 bases lying between them. CDR3: CASSPAVAGSWDEQYF. DNA of the CDR3: TGTGCCAGCAGCCCGGCCGTTGCGGGGTCCTGGGACGAGCAGTACTTC.

This clonotype has a count of ten or more. The V and J genes are TRBV4-2 and TRBJ2-6; D might be TRBD1 (5 bases). Germline V gives CDR1 LGHNA, CDR2 YNFKEQ. The V end lost 5 bases, the J end lost 0 bases, and 11 bases lay between the germline ends. The CDR3 contains 16 residues. CDR3: CASSSGQLSGANVLTF. Here the CDR3 DNA reads TGTGCCAGCAGCAGTGGACAACTCTCTGGGGCCAACGTCCTGACTTTC.

This clonotype was picked up a small number of times. This may be a read error, as it is one base from a much larger clone. The chain employs TRBV11-3 and TRBJ2-7; D may match TRBD1 or TRBD2 (5 bases each). Germline V gives CDR1 SGHNT, CDR2 YENEEA. The CDR3 sequence is 13 residues long. Trimming took 5 bases from V and 3 from J, leaving 11 bases between them. For the CDR3, the DNA is TGTGCCAGCAGCACGGGACGCGGCTACGAGCAGTACTTC. This codes for CASSTGRGYEQYF.

This clonotype was seen a handful of times. The chain has TRBV7-9 and TRBJ1-1; no definite D call. Germline V gives CDR1 SEHNR, CDR2 FQNEAQ (reference sequence). The V and J ends lost 0 bases and 3 bases respectively, with 8 bases between them. CDR3 size: 14 residues. The CDR3 reads CASSLAGQDTEAFF. The CDR3, as DNA: TGTGCCAGCAGCTTAGCCGGCCAGGACACTGAAGCTTTCTTT.

This clonotype was seen at least ten times. This rearrangement joins TRBV28 to TRBJ1-1; TRBD1 agrees at 8 bases. CDR3 length equals 16 residues. Germline V gene data show CDR1 as MDHEN and CDR2 as SYDVKM. V lost 6 bases to trimming and J lost 0 bases; unmatched junction nucleotides: 9. The CDR3 region is CASSPLGQEMNTEAFF. The CDR3, as DNA: TGTGCCAGCAGCCCCCTGGGACAGGAGATGAACACTGAAGCTTTCTTT.

This clonotype has at least ten counts. The chain is built from TRBV7-9 and TRBJ2-3, with 9 nucleotides matching TRBD2. The germline V gene has CDR1 SEHNR and CDR2 FQNEAQ (reference sequence). V gave up 5 bases and J gave up 4 bases; unmatched junction bases: 4. This CDR3 contains 14 residues. The CDR3: CASSHSGRADTQYF. CDR3 DNA: TGTGCCAGCAGCCATAGCGGGAGAGCAGATACGCAGTATTTT.

Many counts were recorded for this clonotype. The J gene is TRBJ2-1, the V gene TRBV28, with 12 nucleotides matching TRBD2. Germline CDR1 MDHEN, CDR2 SYDVKM. CDR3 length equals 14 residues. Trimming at V came to 7 bases and at J to 7 bases, leaving 5 bases not matched to a gene. The CDR3 loop reads CASKTSGRMNEQFF. For the CDR3, the DNA is TGTGCCAGCAAGACTAGCGGGAGAATGAATGAGCAGTTCTTC.

This clonotype was recorded many times. This chain's CDR3 is CASTLDGLNTGELFF. The CDR3, as DNA: TGTGCCAGTACCCTAGACGGCCTGAACACCGGGGAGCTGTTTTTT. V usage is TRBV19 and J usage is TRBJ2-2, with D uncertain. The CDR3 contains 15 residues. CDR1 LNHDA and CDR2 SQIVND come from the germline V gene (reference sequence). The V and J ends lost 7 bases and 1 base respectively, with 13 bases between them.

This clonotype was counted between two and nine times. The rearrangement joins TRBV6-2 or TRBV6-3 to TRBJ2-5; D is unclear. V was clipped by 4 bases and J by 3 bases, with 3 bases between them. The CDR3 is 11 residues long. In germline, CDR1 is MNHEY, CDR2 SVGEGT. The CDR3 nucleotides read TGTGCCAGCAGTTCAAAAGAGACCCAGTACTTC. This sequence encodes CASSSKETQYF.

This clonotype was seen repeatedly, ten times or more. This chain links TRBV29-1 with TRBJ2-3, with 7 bases aligning to TRBD2. The CDR3 has 16 residues. The germline V gene has CDR1 SQVTM and CDR2 ANQGSEA. V shed 0 bases, J shed 0 bases, and the junction held 6 bases outside the gene matches. DNA of the CDR3: TGCAGCGTTGAAGATCGAGCTAGCGGTAGCACAGATACGCAGTATTTT. It encodes CSVEDRASGSTDTQYF.

This clonotype was found many times. This sequence joins TRBV18 and TRBJ1-2; D gene unclear. Germline V gene sequence: CDR1 KGHSH, CDR2 LQKENI. Trimming pared 1 base from V and 7 bases from J, leaving 16 bases between. The CDR3 contains 15 residues. This CDR3 is CASSPQRRLATGYTF. DNA of the CDR3: TGTGCCAGCTCACCACAAAGACGGCTGGCCACTGGCTACACCTTC. Full variable domain (remainder filled in from reference TRBV18 and TRBJ1-2): NAGVMQNPRHLVRRRGQEARLRCSPMKGHSHVYWYRQLPEEGLKFMVYLQKENIIDESGMPKERFSAEFPKEGPSILRIQQVVRGDSAAYFCASSPQRRLATGYTFGSGTRLTVV.

Ten or more counts support this clonotype. The chain employs TRBV11-1 and TRBJ2-7, with 9 bases lining up with TRBD2. The CDR3 extends over 13 amino acids. V dropped 5 bases and J dropped 3; count of bases not matched to a gene: 2. Germline V CDR1 and CDR2: SGHAT, FQDESV (reference sequence). CDR3 amino acids: CASSRLADYEQYF. The CDR3 DNA is TGTGCCAGCAGCCGACTAGCGGACTACGAGCAGTACTTC.

This clonotype occurred many times. The CDR3 coding sequence is TGTGCCAGCAGCTCCTACTACGAGCAGTACTTC. It specifies CASSSYYEQYF. V usage is TRBV7-2 and J usage is TRBJ2-7; D gene ambiguous. V lost 4 bases, J lost 3 bases, and 4 bases lay in between. Germline CDR1 and CDR2: SGHTA and FQGNSA. The CDR3 contains 11 residues.

This clonotype was recorded many times. DNA for the CDR3: TGTGCCAGCAGCTTAGTCGGTACGGGATCCTACAATGAGCAGTTCTTC. Protein: CASSLVGTGSYNEQFF. The chain uses TRBV11-2 and TRBJ2-1; the D gene is possibly TRBD2 (5 bases). The length of the CDR3 is 16 residues. CDR1 is SGHAT, CDR2 FQNNGV, per germline. With 1 base removed from V and 1 base from J, the gap between germline ends came to 11 bases.

This clonotype appeared a few times. This chain joins TRBV28 and TRBJ2-4; a possible D gene is TRBD1 (6 bases). Germline assignment: CDR1 MDHEN and CDR2 SYDVKM. CDR3 length equals 16 residues. The V end lost 3 bases, the J end lost 7 bases, and 19 bases lay between the germline ends. CDR3 nucleotides: TGTGCCAGCAGTTTTTCTGACAGGACGGGGCTGAACATTCAGTACTTC. Translation gives CASSFSDRTGLNIQYF.

This sequence joins TRBV13 and TRBJ2-3; 8 nucleotides agree with TRBD1. The CDR3 runs to 14 residues. Germline V gene lookup returns CDR1 PRHDT and CDR2 FYEKMQ (reference sequence). The V gene end was trimmed by 5 bases and the J gene end by 6 bases; junction bases not matched to a gene: 7. DNA of the CDR3: TGTGCCAGCAGCACAAGACAGGGGAGGGATACGCAGTATTTT. Its protein product is CASSTRQGRDTQYF.

The table lists this clonotype with many counts. The rearrangement links TRBV12-3 or TRBV12-4 to TRBJ1-5, with 7 bases lining up with TRBD1. V gave up 4 bases and J gave up 3 bases; unmatched junction bases: 15. The CDR3 is 18 residues long. The CDR3 DNA reads TGTGCCAGCAGTTCCGGGGTAGGGGTAACAGGGGCCAATCAGCCCCAGCATTTT. It is translated as CASSSGVGVTGANQPQHF.

DNA of the CDR3: TGTGCCAGTAGTACCGCCGGGACAGGGAAGGATGAGCAGTTCTTC. Translated, it gives CASSTAGTGKDEQFF. The chain joins TRBV19 to TRBJ2-1; 9 bases match TRBD1. CDR1 and CDR2 (germline): LNHDA, SQIVND (reference sequence). The CDR3 runs to 15 residues. Unmatched junction bases numbered 9, after V lost 4 bases and J lost 8 bases.

This clonotype was detected many times. The V call is TRBV29-1, the J call TRBJ2-7; the match to TRBD1 covers 7 bases. Germline V CDR1 and CDR2: SQVTM, ANQGSEA. This CDR3 spans 14 amino acids. V lost 5 bases and J lost 1; bases outside the gene matches: 8. The CDR3 spells CSVSLQGKSYEQYF. CDR3 nucleotide sequence: TGCAGCGTTAGCCTACAGGGGAAATCCTACGAGCAGTACTTC.

This clonotype was seen many times. The chain joins TRBV6-2 or TRBV6-3 to TRBJ1-2; no firm D call. This CDR3 has 13 residues. The V gene's germline CDR1 is MNHEY and CDR2 SVGEGT. V lost 6 bases to trimming and J lost 2 bases, with 10 bases between them. In nucleotides, the CDR3 is TGTGCCAGCAGGGAGAGAGTAAACTATGGCTACACCTTC. Translation gives CASRERVNYGYTF.

By frequency in the sample, this clonotype is medium-sized. This chain joins TRBV20-1 and TRBJ1-2; D is unclear. V was pared by 4 bases and J by 4 bases, with 10 bases between. The CDR3 runs 12 residues. Germline assignment: CDR1 DFQATT and CDR2 SNEGSKA (reference sequence). The CDR3 DNA reads as TGCAGTGCTAAGATAAGTGCCTATGGCTACACCTTC. Translated: CSAKISAYGYTF.

In its sample, this clonotype was seen a few times. The chain couples TRBV19 to TRBJ1-5; TRBD1 might be the D (5 bases). Germline CDR1 is LNHDA and CDR2 is SQIVND (reference sequence). The CDR3 is 15 residues long. V dropped 7 bases and J dropped 5 bases, with 18 bases sitting between them. CDR3 nucleotides: TGTGCCAGTACTTATCCGGGACTCACTCATCAGCCCCAGCATTTT. This translates into CASTYPGLTHQPQHF.

This clonotype was counted ten times or more. The chain joins TRBV3-1 to TRBJ2-1; D might be TRBD2 (5 bases). The CDR3 loop spans 19 amino acids. Germline V gives CDR1 LGHDT, CDR2 YNNKEL (reference sequence). Trimming removed 3 bases from V and 0 bases from J, with 21 bases in between. CDR3 sequence reads: CASSHTGRAKPSSYNEQFF. The CDR3 coding sequence is TGTGCCAGCAGCCATACCGGGCGGGCGAAACCCAGCTCCTACAATGAGCAGTTCTTC.